This TCR beta chain was observed in a study of neurological immune-mediated disorders. One entry per CDR3 protein results from TCRdb running MiXCR on the 5' RACE reads. The profile covers tens of thousands of distinct CDR3 sequences, with 5.8% appearing a single time and 7.9% taken by the ten largest. The CDR3 consists of 15 residues. Germline lookup yields CDR1 SGHVS and CDR2 FNYEAQ. The J segment lost 8 bases and the V segment lost 5 bases, leaving 7 bases of the junction unmatched. The time point is: longitudinal time-point 2. This clonotype was picked up a small number of times. The rearrangement joins TRBV7-6 to TRBJ2-1, with TRBD2 matching over 12 bases. Sequencing used PBMCs. This clonotype was sampled from a woman in her fifties or sixties with multiple sclerosis. This CDR3 is CASSPSGGARDEQFF. The CDR3 bases are TGTGCCAGCAGCCCTAGCGGGGGGGCGCGGGATGAGCAGTTCTTC.